This T cell receptor beta chain was sequenced in a study of cytomegalovirus exposure and HLA in healthy donors. Notes on this clone: The antigen remains undetermined.

Overall study findings and caveats: Data from an earlier analysis indicated that most TCR beta V segments were productive either about 87% or about 30% of the time.

The PCR used 60 Vbeta and 13 Jbeta primers. The repertoire was sequenced with immunoSEQ multiplex PCR; TCRdb's copy has only in-frame clones and lacks some. The table has around 150,000 clones, 82% seen once; the top ten hold about 1.6%. The CDR3 consists of 16 residues. The V end lost 1 base, the J end lost 2 bases, and 16 bases lay between the germline ends. Looked up from germline, CDR1 is SGHTS and CDR2 is YDEGEE. This clonotype was sampled from a girl under 18 in good health and CMV-seropositive. The chain joins TRBV5-8 to TRBJ2-7, with D tentatively TRBD1 (5 bases). Sequenced sample: PBMCs. CDR3: CASSLRFRNRPYEQYF. DNA for the CDR3: TGTGCCAGCAGCTTGAGATTTCGTAACAGGCCCTACGAGCAGTACTTC.